This entry features one T cell receptor (beta chain) sequence. Germline assignment: CDR1 MNHEY and CDR2 SMNVEV (reference sequence). The junction had 6 bases not matched to a gene; V was cut back by 5 bases and J by 3 bases. CDR3 length equals 15 residues. The data belong to a study of shared clonotypes between healthy human individuals. Division of CD4+ cells produced a CD45RA+ naive subset and a CD45RA-negative memory subset. Using immunoSEQ multiplex PCR, the repertoire was profiled, and TCRdb retains in-frame clones only, with some absent. Here the sample spans 400,000 to 600,000 clones, roughly 95% being singletons.

The clonotype was recovered from a woman aged 25 to 39 in good health. The chain links TRBV27 to TRBJ1-3; 8 bases are a match to TRBD1. Sequenced: naive CD4+ T cells sorted from blood. The subset denotes: CD45RA+ positively selected. Here the CDR3 reads CASSHTGGGGNTIYF. CDR3 nucleotide sequence: TGTGCCAGCAGTCACACAGGGGGAGGTGGAAACACCATATATTTT.